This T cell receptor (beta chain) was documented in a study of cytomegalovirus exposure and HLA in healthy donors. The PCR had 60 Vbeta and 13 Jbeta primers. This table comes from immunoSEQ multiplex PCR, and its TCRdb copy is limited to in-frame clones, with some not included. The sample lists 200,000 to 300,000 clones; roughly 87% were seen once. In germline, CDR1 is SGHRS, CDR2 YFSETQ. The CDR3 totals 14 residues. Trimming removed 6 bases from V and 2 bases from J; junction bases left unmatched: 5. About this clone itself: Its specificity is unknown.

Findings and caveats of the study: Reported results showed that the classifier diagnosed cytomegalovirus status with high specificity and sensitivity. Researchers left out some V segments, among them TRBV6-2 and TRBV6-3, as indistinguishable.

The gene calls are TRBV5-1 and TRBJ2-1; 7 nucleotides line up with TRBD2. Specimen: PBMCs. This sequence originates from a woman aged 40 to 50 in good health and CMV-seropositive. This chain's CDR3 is CASTQSGAYNEQFF. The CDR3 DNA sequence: TGCGCCAGCACCCAAAGCGGGGCCTACAATGAGCAGTTCTTC.